The T cell receptor (beta chain) under discussion was sequenced for a study of human T cells and chemical hapten exposure. Study overall: Mainly, slight library volume differences in the pool made TCR yields vary.

CDR3 length equals 15 residues. Germline values: CDR1 SEHNR, CDR2 FQNEAQ (reference sequence). V shed 2 bases and J 4 bases; nucleotides not matched to a gene: 6. Time point specified: healthy volunteer bleed at 2 weeks. Before extraction, the whole blood was not fractionated, and total RNA was taken from it. General study points: DPC sensitization left the count of TCRs above 1 in 1000 unchanged.

TCRdb ran MiXCR on the RACE reads and lists one entry per CDR3 protein. The profile shows about 45,000 distinct CDR3 sequences, roughly 4.5% of them singletons. This clonotype turned up a few times. Its antigen is not identified. This receptor was taken from a female donor in good health. Some clones in this sample may be carry-over from other donors' samples. The chain has TRBV7-9 and TRBJ2-3, with 7 nucleotides matching TRBD2. The sequencing sample was made of whole blood. This chain's CDR3 is CASSLLGGGADTQYF. CDR3 nucleotide sequence: TGTGCCAGCAGCTTACTTGGGGGGGGGGCAGATACGCAGTATTTT.